What follows are 23 T cell receptor beta chains derived from one specimen sequenced in a study of T cells in Graves' hyperthyroidism and ophthalmopathy. From RNA transcripts, TCR beta CDR3 regions were amplified. The TCR CDR3 first-round RT-PCR relied on the HTBI primer set. TCRdb analysed the multiplex PCR reads with MiXCR anew, one entry per CDR3 protein. The sample has over 650,000 distinct CDR3 sequences, less than 45% seen once. The sequenced sample consisted of peripheral blood or thyroid tissue (not recorded which). The source is an adult man with Graves' disease, either hyperthyroidism or ophthalmopathy (not recorded which).

In this sample, this clonotype turned up a few times. The chain joins TRBV7-2 to TRBJ1-6; weak D call: TRBD1 (6 bases). The germline V gene has CDR1 SGHTA and CDR2 FQGNSA. The CDR3 totals 14 residues. Trimming took off 1 base at V and 9 bases at J, with 10 bases between the two ends. The CDR3 sequence is CASSLEGGISPLHF. The CDR3 nucleotides are TGTGCCAGCAGCTTAGAGGGGGGAATTTCACCCCTCCACTTT.

This clonotype was observed many times. The CDR3 loop is CASSLGRGDNQPQHF. For the CDR3, the DNA is TGTGCCAGCAGCTTAGGCAGGGGCGACAATCAGCCCCAGCATTTT. The chain joins TRBV7-2 to TRBJ1-5; a weak D match, TRBD1 (6 bases). The CDR3 consists of 15 residues. V gave up 1 base and J gave up 3 bases, with 10 bases separating them. Germline CDR1 and CDR2: SGHTA and FQGNSA. Variable domain in full (rest from reference TRBV7-2 and TRBJ1-5): GAGVSQSPSNKVTEKGKDVELRCDPISGHTALYWYRQSLGQGLEFLIYFQGNSAPDKSGLPSDRFSAERTGGSVSTLTIQRTQQEDSAVYLCASSLGRGDNQPQHFGDGTRLSIL.

This clonotype was recorded a few times. The DNA for the CDR3 is TGCGCCAGCAGCTTGGAGACAAGGGGTAACTATGGCTACACCTTC. Its translation is CASSLETRGNYGYTF. This chain joins TRBV5-1 and TRBJ1-2, with D perhaps matching TRBD1 (5 bases). The CDR3 is made up of 15 amino acids. The V gene lost 0 bases and the J gene lost 1 base, with 10 bases spanning the gap. Germline assignment: CDR1 SGHRS and CDR2 YFSETQ.

Of note for this clonotype: This may come from a read error, since a much larger clone is one base off. The chain joins TRBV7-7 to TRBJ2-2; TRBD1 aligns across 9 bases. The CDR3 runs 15 residues. CDR1 is SSHAT and CDR2 is FNYEAQ in the germline V gene (reference sequence). The DNA for the CDR3 is TGTGCTAGCAGCCCTGGTACAGGGGGCCACGGGGAGCTGCTTTTT. Its protein is CASSPGTGGHGELLF.

In the case of this clonotype: With a much larger clone just one base away, this may be a read error. This sequence joins TRBV10-3 and TRBJ2-6; 7 positions agree with TRBD2. V lost 10 bases and J lost 0; bases outside the gene matches: 15. Germline values: CDR1 ENHRY, CDR2 SYGVKD. There are 18 residues in the CDR3. CDR3 coding DNA: TGTGCCAGCAACTTACGGCCTAGCGGAGGCTCTGGGGCCAACGTCCTGACTTTC. Its protein product is CASNLRPSGGSGANVLTF.

This clonotype was detected many times. The rearrangement uses TRBV12-3 or TRBV12-4 and TRBJ2-7; 7 bases match TRBD2. The CDR3 is 14 amino acids. J lost 1 base, V lost 3 bases, and 3 bases had no gene match. CDR3 DNA sequence: TGTGCCAGCAGTTTGAGTAGCGGGTCCTACGAGCAGTACTTC. As protein: CASSLSSGSYEQYF.

V is TRBV7-2 and J is TRBJ2-7; TRBD1 matches 10 bases. Germline V lookup: CDR1 SGHTA, CDR2 FQGNSA. V shed 5 bases, J shed 2 bases, and the junction held 6 bases outside the gene matches. The CDR3 is 15 amino acids. CDR3 bases: TGTGCCAGCAGCCGCACCGGGACAGGGGCCTACGAGCAGTACTTC. The encoded protein is CASSRTGTGAYEQYF.

The chain joins TRBV18 to TRBJ1-3; D call uncertain. The CDR3 totals 15 residues. The germline V and J ends were trimmed by 2 bases and 8 bases, with 16 bases remaining between them. CDR1 is KGHSH and CDR2 is LQKENI in the germline V gene. CDR3 nucleotide sequence: TGTGCCAGCTCACCAAGTCGGACGGCGTCGGACACCATATATTTT. Amino acids: CASSPSRTASDTIYF.

This clonotype was recorded many times. V gene TRBV2 combines with J gene TRBJ1-2; no clear D. The ends were cut back, 5 bases at V and 4 bases at J, with 11 bases in the middle. CDR3 length: 13 residues. CDR1 is SNHLY and CDR2 is FYNNEI in the germline V gene. The DNA of the CDR3 is TGTGCCAGCAGTCAACAGCTTCCCTATGGCTACACCTTC. Its protein product is CASSQQLPYGYTF. The full variable domain, rest sourced from reference TRBV2 and TRBJ1-2, is EPEVTQTPSHQVTQMGQEVILRCVPISNHLYFYWYRQILGQKVEFLVSFYNNEISEKSEIFDDQFSVERPDGSNFTLKIRSTKLEDSAMYFCASSQQLPYGYTFGSGTRLTVV.

The sample holds a few counts of this clonotype. This chain joins TRBV19 and TRBJ2-2, with a weak D call TRBD2 (5 bases). In germline, CDR1 is LNHDA, CDR2 SQIVND (reference sequence). Trimming shortened V by 10 bases and J by 5 bases, and 14 bases separated the two germline ends. This CDR3 has 13 amino acids. CDR3 sequence reads: CATSLAPTGELFF. The CDR3 DNA reads as TGTGCCACTAGCCTAGCCCCTACCGGGGAGCTGTTTTTT.

The V call is TRBV20-1, the J call TRBJ1-1, with D tentatively TRBD1 (5 bases). The germline V gene has CDR1 DFQATT and CDR2 SNEGSKA (reference sequence). V lost 0 bases, J lost 7 bases, and 18 bases lay in between. There are 15 residues in the CDR3. CDR3 residues: CSARDNSKGLGEAFF. CDR3 in DNA: TGCAGTGCTAGAGATAATTCAAAGGGACTGGGTGAAGCTTTCTTT.

DNA of the CDR3: TGTGCCAGCAGCCAAAACAGCGAACCAACTTTCTATGGCTACACCTTC. Residues: CASSQNSEPTFYGYTF. This chain links TRBV7-3 with TRBJ1-2, with D unclear. The V and J ends lost 5 bases and 4 bases respectively, with 20 bases between them. Per the germline V gene, CDR1 is SGHTA and CDR2 is FQGTGA. CDR3 length equals 16 residues.

The chain links TRBV10-3 to TRBJ2-7, with 7 positions matching TRBD2. Germline V gene data show CDR1 as ENHRY and CDR2 as SYGVKD. CDR3 size: 17 residues. V lost 3 bases and J lost 2; bases outside the gene matches: 13. In nucleotides, the CDR3 is TGTGCCATCAGTGACACCGAACGGGGGGACCTGACCTACGAGCAGTACTTC. Translating gives CAISDTERGDLTYEQYF.

This clonotype has a single count. The chain links TRBV29-1 to TRBJ1-5, with 7 bases identical to TRBD1. Germline V lookup: CDR1 SQVTM, CDR2 ANQGSEA. With 5 bases clipped from V and 3 bases from J, the junction kept 4 bases outside the gene matches. The CDR3 spans 13 residues. This chain's CDR3 is CSVIGTDNQPQHF. The DNA of the CDR3 is TGCAGCGTTATAGGGACAGACAATCAGCCCCAGCATTTT.

This clonotype was observed at least ten times. The V gene is TRBV15, the J gene TRBJ2-5, with TRBD2 as a possible D gene (5 bases). The V end lost 4 bases, the J end lost 2 bases, and 14 bases lay between the germline ends. Germline lookup yields CDR1 LNHNV and CDR2 YYDKDF (reference sequence). CDR3 size: 15 residues. DNA of the CDR3: TGTGCCACCAGCACCCTCCCCGGGATACAAGAGACCCAGTACTTC. This codes for CATSTLPGIQETQYF. The whole variable domain, remainder taken from reference TRBV15 and TRBJ2-5, is DAMVIQNPRYQVTQFGKPVTLSCSQTLNHNVMYWYQQKSSQAPKLLFHYYDKDFNNEADTPDNFQSRRPNTSFCFLDIRSPGLGDTAMYLCATSTLPGIQETQYFGPGTRLLVL.

J is TRBJ1-6 and V is TRBV25-1; 7 nucleotides agree with TRBD1. From germline, CDR1 is MGHDK and CDR2 SYGVNS. The CDR3 spans 13 residues. The ends lost 9 bases at V and 8 bases at J; junction bases unmatched: 7. The CDR3 is CASTGAVDSPLHF. The CDR3 nucleotides read TGTGCCAGTACAGGGGCAGTGGATTCACCCCTCCACTTT. Using reference TRBV25-1 and TRBJ1-6 for the parts outside the CDR3, the full variable domain is EADIYQTPRYLVIGTGKKITLECSQTMGHDKMYWYQQDPGMELHLIHYSYGVNSTEKGDLSSESTVSRIRTEHFPLTLESARPSHTSQYLCASTGAVDSPLHFGNGTRLTVT.

The chain carries TRBV29-1 and TRBJ1-2, with D maybe TRBD1 (5 bases). The V end lost 0 bases, the J end lost 10 bases, and 6 bases lay between the germline ends. The CDR3 sequence is 10 residues long. The V gene's germline CDR1 is SQVTM and CDR2 ANQGSEA. This CDR3 reads CSVEDRDYTF. In nucleotides, the CDR3 is TGCAGCGTTGAAGACAGGGACTACACCTTC. The full variable domain, its missing parts supplied by reference TRBV29-1 and TRBJ1-2, is SAVISQKPSRDICQRGTSLTIQCQVDSQVTMMFWYRQQPGQSLTLIATANQGSEATYESGFVIDKFPISRPNLTFSTLTVSNMSPEDSSIYLCSVEDRDYTFGSGTRLTVV.

This clonotype has more than one count but fewer than ten. One end of the junction varies from germline; a read error may be responsible. The rearrangement joins TRBV5-1 to TRBJ1-3; 7 nucleotides align to TRBD1. This CDR3 is 16 amino acids long. Looked up from germline, CDR1 is SGHRS and CDR2 is YFSETQ. The CDR3 loop reads CASSPPGTVAGNTIYF. The DNA for the CDR3 is TGTGCCAGCTCACCACCCGGGACAGTGGCTGGAAACACCATATATTTT.

V is TRBV6-1 and J is TRBJ2-7, with D perhaps TRBD1 (5 bases). Germline V lookup: CDR1 MNHNS, CDR2 SASEGT. CDR3 length: 15 residues. Trimming left V 4 bases short and J 2 bases short, with 15 bases between. The CDR3 DNA follows: TGTGCCAGCAGTGTTCAGGGTGGGGATCCCTACGAGCAGTACTTC. Translated, it gives CASSVQGGDPYEQYF.

There are many counts of this clonotype. CDR3 in DNA: TGTGCCAGCAGTTACGGACTAGCGACCGACGAGCAGTACTTC. It is translated as CASSYGLATDEQYF. The gene calls are TRBV7-2 and TRBJ2-7; 9 nucleotides align to TRBD2. Germline loops: CDR1 SGHTA, CDR2 FQGNSA. The ends lost 6 bases at V and 5 bases at J; junction bases unmatched: 8. CDR3 size: 14 residues.

This chain connects TRBV12-3 or TRBV12-4 to TRBJ1-4; D perhaps matches TRBD1 (5 bases). The CDR3 is made up of 13 amino acids. Trimming shortened V by 2 bases and J by 9 bases, and 10 bases separated the two germline ends. The DNA of the CDR3 is TGTGCCAGCAGTTTAATAGGGGAAAAAAAACTGTTTTTT. Translating gives CASSLIGEKKLFF.

This clonotype has a count of ten or more. The junction does not match germline at one end; this may be a read error. The chain combines TRBV2 with TRBJ1-6, with TRBD1 matching over 9 bases. This CDR3 spans 14 amino acids. Germline-derived CDR1 and CDR2 are SNHLY and FYNNEI. CDR3 protein: CASSEGQGHSPLHF. CDR3 in DNA: TGTGCCAGCAGCGAAGGACAGGGGCACTCACCCCTCCACTTT. The entire variable domain, with the rest obtained from reference TRBV2 and TRBJ1-6, is as follows: EPEVTQTPSHQVTQMGQEVILRCVPISNHLYFYWYRQILGQKVEFLVSFYNNEISEKSEIFDDQFSVERPDGSNFTLKIRSTKLEDSAMYFCASSEGQGHSPLHFGNGTRLTVT.

This clonotype appeared once. The CDR3 spells CASRGQGASNEKLFF. CDR3 coding DNA: TGTGCCAGTAGGGGACAGGGGGCGAGTAATGAAAAACTGTTTTTT. The V and J genes are TRBV19 and TRBJ1-4, with 12 bases lining up with TRBD1. J was trimmed by 4 bases and V by 6 bases; bases with no gene match: 3. The CDR3 spans 15 residues. Germline V gene sequence: CDR1 LNHDA, CDR2 SQIVND (reference sequence).